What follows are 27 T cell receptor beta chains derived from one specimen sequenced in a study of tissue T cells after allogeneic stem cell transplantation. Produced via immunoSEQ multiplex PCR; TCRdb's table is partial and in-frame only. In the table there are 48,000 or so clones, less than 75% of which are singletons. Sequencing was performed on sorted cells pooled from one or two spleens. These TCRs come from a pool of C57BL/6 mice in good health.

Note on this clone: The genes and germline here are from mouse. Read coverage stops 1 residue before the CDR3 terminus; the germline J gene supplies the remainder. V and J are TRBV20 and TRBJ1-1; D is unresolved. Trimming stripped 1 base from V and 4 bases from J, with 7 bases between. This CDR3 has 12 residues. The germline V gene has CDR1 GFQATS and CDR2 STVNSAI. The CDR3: CGARGVGTEVFF. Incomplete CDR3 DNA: TGTGGTGCTAGGGGGGTTGGCACAGAAGTCTTC.

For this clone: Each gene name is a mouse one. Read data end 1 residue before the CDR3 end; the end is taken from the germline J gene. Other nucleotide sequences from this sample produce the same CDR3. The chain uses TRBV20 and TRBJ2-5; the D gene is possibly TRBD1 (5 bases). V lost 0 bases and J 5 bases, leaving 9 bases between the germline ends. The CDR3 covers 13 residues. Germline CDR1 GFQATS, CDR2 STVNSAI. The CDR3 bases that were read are TGTGGTGCTAGGGATCAGGGAAGAGACACCCAGTAC. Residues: CGARDQGRDTQY. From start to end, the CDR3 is CGARDQGRDTQYF.

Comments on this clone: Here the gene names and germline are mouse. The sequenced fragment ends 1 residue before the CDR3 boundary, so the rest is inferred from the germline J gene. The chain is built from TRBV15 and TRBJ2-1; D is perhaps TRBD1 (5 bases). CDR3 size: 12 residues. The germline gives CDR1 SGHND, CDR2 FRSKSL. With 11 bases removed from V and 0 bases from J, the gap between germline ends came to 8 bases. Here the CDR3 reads CAPDINYAEQFF. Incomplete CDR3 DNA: TGTGCCCCGGACATTAACTATGCTGAGCAGTTC.

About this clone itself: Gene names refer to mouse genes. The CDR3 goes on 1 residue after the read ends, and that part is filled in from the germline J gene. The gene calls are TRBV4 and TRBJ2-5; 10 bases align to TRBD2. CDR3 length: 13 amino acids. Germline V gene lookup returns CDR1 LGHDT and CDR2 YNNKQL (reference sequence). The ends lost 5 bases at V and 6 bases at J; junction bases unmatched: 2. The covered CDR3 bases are TGTGCCAGCAGCCGACTGGGGGGTGACACCCAGTAC. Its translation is CASSRLGGDTQY. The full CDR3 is CASSRLGGDTQYF.

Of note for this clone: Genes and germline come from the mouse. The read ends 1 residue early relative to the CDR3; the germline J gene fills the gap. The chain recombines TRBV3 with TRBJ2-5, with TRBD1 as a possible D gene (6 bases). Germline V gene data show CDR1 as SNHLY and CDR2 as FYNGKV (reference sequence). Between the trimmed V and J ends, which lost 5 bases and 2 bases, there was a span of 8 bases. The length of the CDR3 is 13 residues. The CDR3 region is CASSRDIQDTQYF. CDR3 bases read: TGTGCCAGCAGCCGGGACATCCAAGACACCCAGTAC.

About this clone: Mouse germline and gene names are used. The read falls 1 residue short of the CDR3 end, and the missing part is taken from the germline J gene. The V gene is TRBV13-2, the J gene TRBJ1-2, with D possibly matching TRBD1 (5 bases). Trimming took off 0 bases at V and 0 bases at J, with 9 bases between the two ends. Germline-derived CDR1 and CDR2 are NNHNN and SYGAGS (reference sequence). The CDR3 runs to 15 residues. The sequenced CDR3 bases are TGTGCCAGCGGTGATGGGCCGGGGGCAAACTCCGACTACACC. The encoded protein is CASGDGPGANSDYT. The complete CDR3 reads CASGDGPGANSDYTF.

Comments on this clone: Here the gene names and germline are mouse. CDR3 sequence: CASGGDRDNSPLYF. CDR3 DNA, as far as it was read: TGTGCCAGCGGTGGGGACAGGGATAATTCGCCCCTCTAC. J is TRBJ1-6 and V is TRBV13-2, with TRBD1 identical over 9 bases. The DNA ends 1 residue before the CDR3 does, and the rest of the CDR3 is filled in from the germline J gene. TRBJ1-6 has ORF status, its function being uncertain. The CDR3 is 14 amino acids. V dropped 3 bases and J dropped 5; count of bases not matched to a gene: 0. Germline lookup yields CDR1 NNHNN and CDR2 SYGAGS (reference sequence).

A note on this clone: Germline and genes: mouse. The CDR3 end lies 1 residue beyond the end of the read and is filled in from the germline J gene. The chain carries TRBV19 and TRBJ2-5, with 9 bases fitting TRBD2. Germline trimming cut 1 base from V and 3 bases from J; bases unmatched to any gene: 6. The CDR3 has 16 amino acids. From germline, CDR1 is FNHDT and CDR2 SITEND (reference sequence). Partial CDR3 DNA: TGTGCCAGCAGTATAAGGGCTGGGGGGGTACAAGACACCCAGTAC. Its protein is CASSIRAGGVQDTQY. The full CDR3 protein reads CASSIRAGGVQDTQYF.

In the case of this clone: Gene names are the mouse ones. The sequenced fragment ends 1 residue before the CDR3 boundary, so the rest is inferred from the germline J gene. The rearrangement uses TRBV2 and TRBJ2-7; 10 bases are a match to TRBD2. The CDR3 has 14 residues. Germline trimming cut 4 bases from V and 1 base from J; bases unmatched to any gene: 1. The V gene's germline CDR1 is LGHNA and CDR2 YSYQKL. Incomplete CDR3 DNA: TGTGCCAGCAGCCCGGGACTGGGGTCCTATGAACAGTAC. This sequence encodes CASSPGLGSYEQY. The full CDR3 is CASSPGLGSYEQYF.

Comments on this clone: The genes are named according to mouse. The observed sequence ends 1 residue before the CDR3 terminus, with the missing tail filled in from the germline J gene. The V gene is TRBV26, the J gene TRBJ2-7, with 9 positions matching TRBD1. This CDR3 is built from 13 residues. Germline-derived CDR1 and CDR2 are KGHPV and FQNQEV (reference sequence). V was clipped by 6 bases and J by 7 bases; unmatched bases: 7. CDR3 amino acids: CASSPQGAREQYF. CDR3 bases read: TGTGCCAGCAGCCCACAGGGGGCGCGGGAACAGTAC.

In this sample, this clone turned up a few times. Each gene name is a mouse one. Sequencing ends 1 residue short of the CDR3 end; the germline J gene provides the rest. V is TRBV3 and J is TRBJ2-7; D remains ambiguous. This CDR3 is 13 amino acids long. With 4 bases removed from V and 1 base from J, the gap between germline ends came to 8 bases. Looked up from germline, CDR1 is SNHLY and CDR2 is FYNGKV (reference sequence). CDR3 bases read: TGTGCCAGCAGCTCAACGGGATCCTATGAACAGTAC. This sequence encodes CASSSTGSYEQY. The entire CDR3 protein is CASSSTGSYEQYF.

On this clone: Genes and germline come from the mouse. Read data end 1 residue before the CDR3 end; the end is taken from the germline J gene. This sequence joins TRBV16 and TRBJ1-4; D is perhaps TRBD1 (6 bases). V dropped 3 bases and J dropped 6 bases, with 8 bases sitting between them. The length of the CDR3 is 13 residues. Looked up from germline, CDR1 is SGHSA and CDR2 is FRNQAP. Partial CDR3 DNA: TGTGCAAGCAGCTTGGGGGCAGACGAAAGATTATTT. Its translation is CASSLGADERLF. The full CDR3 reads CASSLGADERLFF. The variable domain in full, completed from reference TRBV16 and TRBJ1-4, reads NAGVIQTPRHKVTGKGQEATLWCEPISGHSAVFWYRQTIVQGLEFLTYFRNQAPIDDSGMPKERFSAQMPNQSHSTLKIQSTQPQDSAVYLCASSLGADERLFFGHGTKLSVL.

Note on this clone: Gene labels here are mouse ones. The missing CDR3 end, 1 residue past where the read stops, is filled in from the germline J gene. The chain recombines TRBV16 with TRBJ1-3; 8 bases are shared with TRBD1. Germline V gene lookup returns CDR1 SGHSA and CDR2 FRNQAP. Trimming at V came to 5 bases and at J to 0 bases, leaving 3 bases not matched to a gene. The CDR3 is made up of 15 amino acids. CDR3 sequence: CASSDRGLSGNTLYF. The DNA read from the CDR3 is TGTGCAAGCAGCGACAGGGGCCTTTCTGGAAATACGCTCTAT.

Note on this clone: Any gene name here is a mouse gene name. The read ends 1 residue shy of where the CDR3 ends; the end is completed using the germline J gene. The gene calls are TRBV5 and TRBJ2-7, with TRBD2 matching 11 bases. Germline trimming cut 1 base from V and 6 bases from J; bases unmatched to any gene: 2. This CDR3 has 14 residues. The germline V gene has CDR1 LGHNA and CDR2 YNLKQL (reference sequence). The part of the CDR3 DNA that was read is TGTGCCAGCAGCCAAGGGACTGGGGGGTTTGAACAGTAC. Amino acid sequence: CASSQGTGGFEQY. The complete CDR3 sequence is CASSQGTGGFEQYF.

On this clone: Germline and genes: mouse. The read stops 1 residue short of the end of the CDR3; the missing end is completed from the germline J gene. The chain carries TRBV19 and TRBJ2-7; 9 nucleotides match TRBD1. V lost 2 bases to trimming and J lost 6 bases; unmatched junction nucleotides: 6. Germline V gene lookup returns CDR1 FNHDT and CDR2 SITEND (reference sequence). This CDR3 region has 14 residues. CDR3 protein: CASSIRQGVFEQYF. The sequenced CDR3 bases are TGTGCCAGCAGTATTCGACAGGGGGTTTTTGAACAGTAC.

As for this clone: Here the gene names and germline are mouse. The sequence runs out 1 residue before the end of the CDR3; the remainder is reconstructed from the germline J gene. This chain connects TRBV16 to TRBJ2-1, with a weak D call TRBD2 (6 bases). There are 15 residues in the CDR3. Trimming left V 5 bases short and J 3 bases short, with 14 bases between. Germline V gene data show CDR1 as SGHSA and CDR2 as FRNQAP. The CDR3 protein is CASSLETGSYAEQFF. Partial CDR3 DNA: TGTGCAAGCAGCCTCGAAACTGGGAGCTATGCTGAGCAGTTC.

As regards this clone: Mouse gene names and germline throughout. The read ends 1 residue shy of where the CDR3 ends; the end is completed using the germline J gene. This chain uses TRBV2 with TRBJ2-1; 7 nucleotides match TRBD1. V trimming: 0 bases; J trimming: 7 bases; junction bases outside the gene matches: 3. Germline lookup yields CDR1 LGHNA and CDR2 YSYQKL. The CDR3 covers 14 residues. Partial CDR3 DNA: TGTGCCAGCAGCCAAGACAGGGGGAGGGCTGAGCAGTTC. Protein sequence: CASSQDRGRAEQF. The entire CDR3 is CASSQDRGRAEQFF.

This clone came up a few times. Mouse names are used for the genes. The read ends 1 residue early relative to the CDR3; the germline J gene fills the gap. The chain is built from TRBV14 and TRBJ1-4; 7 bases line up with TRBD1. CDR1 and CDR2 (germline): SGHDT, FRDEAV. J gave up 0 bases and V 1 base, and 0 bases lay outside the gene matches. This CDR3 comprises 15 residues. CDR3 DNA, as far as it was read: TGTGCCAGCAGTTTCGGGACAGTTTCCAACGAAAGATTATTT. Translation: CASSFGTVSNERLF. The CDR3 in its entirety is CASSFGTVSNERLFF.

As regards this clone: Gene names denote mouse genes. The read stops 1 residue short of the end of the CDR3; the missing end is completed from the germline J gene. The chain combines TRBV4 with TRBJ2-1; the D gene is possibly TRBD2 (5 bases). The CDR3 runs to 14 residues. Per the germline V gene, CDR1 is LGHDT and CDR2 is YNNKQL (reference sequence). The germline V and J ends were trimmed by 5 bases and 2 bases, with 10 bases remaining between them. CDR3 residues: CASSVSGDYAEQFF. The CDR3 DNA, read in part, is TGTGCCAGCAGCGTAAGTGGGGACTATGCTGAGCAGTTC.

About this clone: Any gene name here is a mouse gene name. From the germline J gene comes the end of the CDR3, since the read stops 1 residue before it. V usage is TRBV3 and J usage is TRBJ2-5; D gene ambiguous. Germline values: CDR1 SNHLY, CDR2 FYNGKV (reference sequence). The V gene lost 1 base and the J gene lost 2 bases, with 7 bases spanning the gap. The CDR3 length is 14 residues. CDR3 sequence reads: CASSLGGSQDTQYF. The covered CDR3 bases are TGTGCCAGCAGCTTAGGAGGGAGCCAAGACACCCAGTAC.

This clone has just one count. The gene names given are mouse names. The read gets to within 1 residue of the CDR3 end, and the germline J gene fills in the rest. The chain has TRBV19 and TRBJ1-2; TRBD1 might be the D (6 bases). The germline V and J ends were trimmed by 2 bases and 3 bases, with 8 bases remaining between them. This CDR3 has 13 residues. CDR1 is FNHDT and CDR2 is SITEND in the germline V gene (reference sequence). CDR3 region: CASSIGGYSDYTF. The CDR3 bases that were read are TGTGCCAGCAGTATTGGGGGCTACTCCGACTACACC.

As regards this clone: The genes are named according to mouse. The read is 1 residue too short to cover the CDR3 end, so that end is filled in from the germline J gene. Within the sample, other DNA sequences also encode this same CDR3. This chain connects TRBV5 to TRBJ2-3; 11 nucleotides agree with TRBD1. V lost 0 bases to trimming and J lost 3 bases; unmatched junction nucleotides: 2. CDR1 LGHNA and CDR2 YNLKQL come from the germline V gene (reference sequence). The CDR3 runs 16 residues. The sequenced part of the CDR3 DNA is TGTGCCAGCAGCCAAGAAGGACAGGGGGCCGCAGAAACGCTGTAT. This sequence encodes CASSQEGQGAAETLY. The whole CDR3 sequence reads CASSQEGQGAAETLYF.

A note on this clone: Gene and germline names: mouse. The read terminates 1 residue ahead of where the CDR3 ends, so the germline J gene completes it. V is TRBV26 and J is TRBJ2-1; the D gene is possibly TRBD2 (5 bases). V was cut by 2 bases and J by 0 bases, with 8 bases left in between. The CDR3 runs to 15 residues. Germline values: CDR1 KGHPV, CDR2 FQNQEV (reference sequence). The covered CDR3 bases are TGTGCCAGCAGTCTGAGTGGGGATAACTATGCTGAGCAGTTC. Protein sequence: CASSLSGDNYAEQF. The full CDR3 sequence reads CASSLSGDNYAEQFF.

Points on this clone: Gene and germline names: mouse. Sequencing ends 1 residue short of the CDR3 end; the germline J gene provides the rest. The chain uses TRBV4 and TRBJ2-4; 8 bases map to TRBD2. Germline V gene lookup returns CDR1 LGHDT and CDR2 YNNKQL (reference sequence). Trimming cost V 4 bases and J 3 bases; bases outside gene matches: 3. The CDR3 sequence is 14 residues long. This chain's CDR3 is CASSFGGAQNTLYF. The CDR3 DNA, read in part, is TGTGCCAGCAGCTTCGGGGGGGCCCAAAACACCTTGTAC.

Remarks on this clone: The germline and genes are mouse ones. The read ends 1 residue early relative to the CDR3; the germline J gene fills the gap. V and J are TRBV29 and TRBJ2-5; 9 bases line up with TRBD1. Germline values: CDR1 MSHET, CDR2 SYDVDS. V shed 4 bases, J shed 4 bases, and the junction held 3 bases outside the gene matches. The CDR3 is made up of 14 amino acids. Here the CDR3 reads CASSSGTGKDTQYF. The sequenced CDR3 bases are TGTGCTAGCAGTTCAGGGACAGGGAAAGACACCCAGTAC.

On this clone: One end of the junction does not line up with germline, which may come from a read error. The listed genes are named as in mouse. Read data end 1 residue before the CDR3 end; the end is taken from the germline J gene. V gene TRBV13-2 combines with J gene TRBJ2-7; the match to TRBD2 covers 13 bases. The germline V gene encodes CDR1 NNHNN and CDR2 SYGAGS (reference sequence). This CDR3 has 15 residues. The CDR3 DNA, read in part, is TGTGCCAGCAGTGAAGGACTGGGGGGGCGCGGTGAACAGTAC. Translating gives CASSEGLGGRGEQY. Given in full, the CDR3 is CASSEGLGGRGEQYF.

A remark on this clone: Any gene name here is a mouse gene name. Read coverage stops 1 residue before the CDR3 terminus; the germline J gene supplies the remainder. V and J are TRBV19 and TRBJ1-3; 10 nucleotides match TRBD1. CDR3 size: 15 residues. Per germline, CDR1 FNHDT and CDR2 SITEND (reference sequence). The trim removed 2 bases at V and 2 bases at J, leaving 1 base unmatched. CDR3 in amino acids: CASSMGQGPGNTLYF. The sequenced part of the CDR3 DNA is TGTGCCAGCAGTATGGGACAGGGGCCTGGAAATACGCTCTAT.